This T cell receptor beta chain originates from a study of control samples from healthy donors and cancer patients (dated by TCRdb to 2020 to 2022). Worth noting for this clone: Its binding antigen is unknown. Base qualities were left out, and no much larger clone turns up one base away.

The CDR3, from cysteine to phenylalanine, totals 15 residues. The read is trimmed to its CDR3 DNA, 45 bases read in frame from base 1. CDR1 and CDR2, per the germline V gene (reference sequence), are LGHDT and YNNKEL. V loses 3 bases of germline sequence and J loses 5 bases, and the interval between the two ends is 13 bases. The library relied on the immunoSEQ multiplex PCR assay. TCRdb re-hosts the immuneACCESS table, in-frame sequences only. Its copies lack some clones; in the studies checked, an unresolved V gene accounts for under half of them, and the cause for the rest is not known. This sample holds tens of thousands of clones; 70% to 90% were observed only once. The ten largest clones represent roughly a fifth of the sample.

What was sequenced was blood. The chain links TRBV3-1 (or the pseudogene TRBV3-2) with TRBJ2-2; a tentative D call is TRBD1 (7 bases match). This receptor was obtained from a man aged 25 to 40 in good health. The CDR3 amino acid sequence is: CASSQATGRTGELFF. At the DNA level, the sequence is TGTGCCAGCAGCCAGGCGACAGGGAGGACCGGGGAGCTGTTTTTT.